This TCR beta chain was obtained from a study of early T cells in non-severe SARS-CoV-2 infection (dated by TCRdb to the early 2020s). Describing the broader study: Because TCR sequencing relied on bulk RNA taken from unsorted whole blood, pairing of alpha and beta chains was not possible.

On this clonotype: What this receptor recognizes is not known. Base qualities are not provided; no much larger clone lies one nucleotide away.

Cut back by 3 bases and 3 bases, the V and J ends lie 18 bases apart. The CDR3 goes from the cysteine to the phenylalanine over 16 residues. Just the 48-base CDR3 DNA is kept, in frame starting at base 1. Via the germline V gene, CDR1 is SNHLY and CDR2 FYNNEI. Library prep was done by 5' RACE. For sequencing, a NextSeq 500 was employed. Unique molecular identifiers were attached to individual cDNA molecules in the TCR library protocol so that sequencing error and PCR bias could be corrected. Both TCR alpha and beta chains were sequenced, and tight co-correlation was observed between alpha and beta sequence abundances in each sample. The authors' analysis ran thus. V gene, J gene and CDR3 annotation of TCR sequences was performed with Decombinator V4. Expanded TCRs were defined as changing significantly between any two time points under a Poisson model with p below 0.0001. TCR abundances were normalised to the total number of TCRs sequenced per sample and expressed as counts per million. TRAV1-2 paired with TRAJ12, TRAJ20 or TRAJ33 defined MAIT TCRs, while TRAV10 paired with TRAJ18 defined iNKT TCRs. VDJdb, accessed on 1 November 2021, was searched for TCRs annotated for CMV, EBV and SARS-CoV-2, and TCRs annotated for more than one antigen were excluded. In-frame beta chains were kept once TCRdb had trimmed the public reads at Q25 with fastp and called clones with MiXCR. Merged by CDR3 protein, the rows form single entries marked with the most common genes and DNA. The V and J calls here are based on TCRdb, not the publication. Within this sample are roughly 68,000 distinct CDR3 sequences, with just under 5% of them counted one time only. The ten largest clones capture around 5.2% of the sample.

Findings and caveats that apply to the study as a whole: Matching against VDJdb was skewed toward anti-spike CD8 responses, likely underestimated virus-specific expansions, and missed private and CD4 specificities.

A case-control design nested within a healthcare worker cohort in London, UK, was used, with weekly nasopharyngeal swab PCR tests and blood sampling performed. Between 23 and 31 March 2020, the week of the UK lockdown, healthcare workers were enrolled and then followed up weekly for as long as 16 weeks. This sequence was found in an adult who was a healthcare worker with PCR-confirmed SARS-CoV-2 infection or an uninfected control (not recorded which). The rearrangement joined TRBV2 to TRBJ2-7; D gene: possibly TRBD2, on 7 matching bases. Sequenced sample: whole blood. The DNA sequence is as follows: TGTGCCAGCAGTGAGTCACAGGGCGGGGGAAACTACGAGCAGTACTTC. Its protein is CASSESQGGGNYEQYF.